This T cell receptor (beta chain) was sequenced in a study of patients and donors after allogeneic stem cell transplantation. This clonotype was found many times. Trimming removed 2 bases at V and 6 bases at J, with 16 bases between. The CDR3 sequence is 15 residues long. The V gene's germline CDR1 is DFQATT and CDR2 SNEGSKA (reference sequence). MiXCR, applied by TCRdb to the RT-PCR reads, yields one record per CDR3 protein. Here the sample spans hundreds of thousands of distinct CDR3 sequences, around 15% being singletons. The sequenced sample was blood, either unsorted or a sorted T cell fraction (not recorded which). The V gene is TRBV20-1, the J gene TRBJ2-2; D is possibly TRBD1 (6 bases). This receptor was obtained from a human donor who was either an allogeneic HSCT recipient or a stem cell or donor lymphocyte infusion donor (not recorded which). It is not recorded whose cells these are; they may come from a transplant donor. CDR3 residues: CSARITGLVAGELFF. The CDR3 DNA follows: TGCAGTGCTAGAATCACAGGGCTAGTGGCCGGGGAGCTGTTTTTT.